The sequence of this T cell receptor beta chain was determined in a study of somatic mutations in cytotoxic T cells in rheumatoid arthritis. Trimming cost V 0 bases and J 0 bases, with 8 bases left between them. The CDR3 length is 15 residues. The germline gives CDR1 LGHNA, CDR2 YSLEER. Data came from immunoSEQ multiplex PCR; TCRdb stores just in-frame clones and leaves some out. The table records 15,000 to 20,000 clones, about four fifths of them present only once. The gene calls are TRBV4-3 and TRBJ1-1; D unresolved. Material for sequencing was CD8+ T cells sorted from blood. The source of this sequence is an adult with rheumatoid arthritis. The CDR3 DNA reads TGCGCCAGCAGCCAAGATTTACAATTGAACACTGAAGCTTTCTTT. Its protein product is CASSQDLQLNTEAFF.